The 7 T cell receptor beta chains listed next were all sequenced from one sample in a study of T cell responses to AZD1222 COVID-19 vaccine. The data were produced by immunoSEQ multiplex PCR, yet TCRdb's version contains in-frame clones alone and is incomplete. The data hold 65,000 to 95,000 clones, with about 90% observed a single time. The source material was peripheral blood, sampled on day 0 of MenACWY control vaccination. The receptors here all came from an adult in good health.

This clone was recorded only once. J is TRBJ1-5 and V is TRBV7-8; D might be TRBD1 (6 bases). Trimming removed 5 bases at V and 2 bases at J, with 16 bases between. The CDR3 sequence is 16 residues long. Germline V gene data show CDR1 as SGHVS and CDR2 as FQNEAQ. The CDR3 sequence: CASSERTDWGNQPQHF. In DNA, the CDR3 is TGTGCCAGCAGCGAGAGGACAGATTGGGGCAATCAGCCCCAGCATTTT.

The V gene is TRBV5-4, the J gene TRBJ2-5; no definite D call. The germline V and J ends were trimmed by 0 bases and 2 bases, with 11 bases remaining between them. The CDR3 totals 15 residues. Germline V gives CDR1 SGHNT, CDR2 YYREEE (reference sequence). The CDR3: CASSLAGRPQETQYF. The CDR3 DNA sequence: TGTGCCAGCAGCTTGGCCGGTCGACCTCAAGAGACCCAGTACTTC.

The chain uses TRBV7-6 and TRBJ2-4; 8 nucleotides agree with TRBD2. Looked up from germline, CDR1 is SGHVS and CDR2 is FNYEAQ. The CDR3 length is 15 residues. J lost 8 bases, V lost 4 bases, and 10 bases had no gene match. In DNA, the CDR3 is TGTGCCAGCAGCTGGAGGGGCGGGAGGCTGGACATTCAGTACTTC. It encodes CASSWRGGRLDIQYF.

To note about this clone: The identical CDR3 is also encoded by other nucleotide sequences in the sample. The CDR3 DNA is TGTGCCAGCAGTGACGCGGGAAGCAATCAGCCCCAGCATTTT. Translated: CASSDAGSNQPQHF. This sequence joins TRBV25-1 and TRBJ1-5, with D unclear. Germline V gene lookup returns CDR1 MGHDK and CDR2 SYGVNS. The V gene lost 3 bases and the J gene lost 1 base, with 7 bases spanning the gap. The CDR3 covers 14 residues.

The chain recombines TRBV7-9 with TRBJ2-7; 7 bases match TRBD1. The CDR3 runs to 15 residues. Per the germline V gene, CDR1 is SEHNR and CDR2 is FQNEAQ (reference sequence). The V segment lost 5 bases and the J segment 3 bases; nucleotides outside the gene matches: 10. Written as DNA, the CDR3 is TGTGCCAGCAGCACGCAGAGGACAGGCTACTACGAGCAGTACTTC. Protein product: CASSTQRTGYYEQYF.

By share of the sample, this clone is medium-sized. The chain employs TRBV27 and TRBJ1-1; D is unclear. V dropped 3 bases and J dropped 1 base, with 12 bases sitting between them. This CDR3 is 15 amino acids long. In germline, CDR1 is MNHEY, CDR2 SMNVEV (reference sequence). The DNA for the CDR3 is TGTGCCAGCAGTTTTCTGTCCGAGACGAACACTGAAGCTTTCTTT. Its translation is CASSFLSETNTEAFF.

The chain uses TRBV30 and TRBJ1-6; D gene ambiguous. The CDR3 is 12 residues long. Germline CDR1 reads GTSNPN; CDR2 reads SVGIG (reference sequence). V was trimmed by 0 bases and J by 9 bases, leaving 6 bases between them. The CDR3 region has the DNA TGTGCCTGGAGTGTAAGGGCTTCACCCCTCCACTTT. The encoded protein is CAWSVRASPLHF.